The 5 T cell receptor beta chains presented below share a single source sample, sequenced in a study of T cell responses to AZD1222 COVID-19 vaccine. Clones were sequenced by immunoSEQ multiplex PCR, and TCRdb holds only the in-frame ones, with some missing. This table holds approximately 30,000 clones, more than 75% found once. Sequenced material: peripheral blood, taken 28 days after the second AZD1222 dose. The source of these receptors is an adult who received the AZD1222 COVID-19 vaccine.

The CDR3 DNA sequence: TGCGCCAGCAGCTTGACAGGGGTCACTGAAGCTTTCTTT. Translation: CASSLTGVTEAFF. The V gene is TRBV5-1, the J gene TRBJ1-1; 7 nucleotides line up with TRBD1. Unmatched junction bases numbered 1, after V lost 1 base and J lost 4 bases. This CDR3 region has 13 residues. Germline V gene sequence: CDR1 SGHRS, CDR2 YFSETQ.

V and J are TRBV3-1 (or the pseudogene TRBV3-2) and TRBJ1-1; no clear D gene. V was shortened by 4 bases and J by 11 bases, with 20 bases between the two germline ends. The germline gives CDR1 LGHDT, CDR2 YNNKEL (reference sequence). The CDR3 runs to 14 residues. Written as DNA, the CDR3 is TGTGCCAGCAGCCCACGACATGATAGGGAGCGGGCTTTCTTT. Protein product: CASSPRHDRERAFF.

This sequence joins TRBV10-1 and TRBJ2-7, with TRBD1 identical over 10 bases. J lost 6 bases, V lost 6 bases, and 8 bases had no gene match. Germline V gene lookup returns CDR1 WNHNN and CDR2 SYGVQD (reference sequence). The CDR3 has 14 amino acids. The CDR3 region is CASSPGTGVSEQYF. In DNA form, the CDR3 reads TGCGCCAGCAGCCCCGGGACAGGGGTGTCCGAGCAGTACTTC.

A single count supports this clone. The chain carries TRBV5-4 and TRBJ2-1; D is uncertain. Germline-derived CDR1 and CDR2 are SGHNT and YYREEE (reference sequence). This CDR3 is 9 amino acids long. V lost 10 bases to trimming and J lost 3 bases, with 2 bases between them. CDR3: CACYNEQFF. CDR3 coding DNA: TGTGCCTGCTACAATGAGCAGTTCTTC.

This chain links TRBV24-1 with TRBJ2-1; no clear D. V lost 4 bases to trimming and J lost 3 bases, with 12 bases between them. Germline V gene lookup returns CDR1 KGHDR and CDR2 SFDVKD. CDR3 size: 15 residues. CDR3 nucleotides: TGTGCCACCAGTGACCCCTCGTTGGGCTACAATGAGCAGTTCTTC. Translation: CATSDPSLGYNEQFF.